This T cell receptor beta chain was recovered during a study of blood T cell repertoires in COVID-19. Study details: Sites in the United States, Italy and Spain provided acute and convalescent COVID-19 samples. PBMCs, B-cell-depleted T cells, or T cells provided the cDNA or gDNA that made up the material.

Original methodology: The authors estimated nucleated cell counts from reference gene primer amplification. Some clones are missing from TCRdb's copy, which holds only in-frame ones; the method was immunoSEQ multiplex PCR. V and J calls plus clone size are reproduced from that table; the DNA served to infer D and trimming. In the table there are some 270,000 clones, around 87% of which are singletons. This CDR3 spans 15 amino acids. CDR1 is LGHNA and CDR2 is YNFKEQ in the germline V gene. Trimming left V 1 base short and J 6 bases short, with 15 bases between. Enrollment of patients from Seattle took place during active infection, with longitudinal follow-up.

The TCR sequence derives from a woman aged 60-75 years with COVID-19, enrolled during active disease. What was sequenced was peripheral blood. V is TRBV4-2 and J is TRBJ1-2; D perhaps matches TRBD1 (5 bases). The CDR3 DNA is TGTGCCAGCAGCCAAGCAGCCAGGGAGGTCGATGGCTACACCTTC. Residues: CASSQAAREVDGYTF.